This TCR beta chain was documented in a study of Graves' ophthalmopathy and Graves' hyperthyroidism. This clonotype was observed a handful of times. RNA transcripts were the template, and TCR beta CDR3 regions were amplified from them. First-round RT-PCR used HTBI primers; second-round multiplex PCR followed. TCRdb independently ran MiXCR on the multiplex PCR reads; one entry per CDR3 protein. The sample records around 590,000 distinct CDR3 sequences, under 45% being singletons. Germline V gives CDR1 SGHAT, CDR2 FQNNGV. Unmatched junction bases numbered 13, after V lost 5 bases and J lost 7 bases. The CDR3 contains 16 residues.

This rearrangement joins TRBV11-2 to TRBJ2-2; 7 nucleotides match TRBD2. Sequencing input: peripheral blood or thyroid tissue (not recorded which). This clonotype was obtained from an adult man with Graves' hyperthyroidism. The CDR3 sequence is CASSRGGEGLFGELFF. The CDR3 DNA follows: TGTGCCAGCAGCCGAGGCGGGGAGGGGTTGTTCGGGGAGCTGTTTTTT. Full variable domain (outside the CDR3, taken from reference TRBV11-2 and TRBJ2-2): EAGVAQSPRYKIIEKRQSVAFWCNPISGHATLYWYQQILGQGPKLLIQFQNNGVVDDSQLPKDRFSAERLKGVDSTLKIQPAKLEDSAVYLCASSRGGEGLFGELFFGEGSRLTVL.